This TCR beta chain emerged from a study of shared clonotypes between healthy human individuals. The assay was immunoSEQ multiplex PCR, and TCRdb's table has in-frame clones only and misses some. The sample has about 1,900,000 clones; 85% to 95% are singletons. On this clone: What it binds is unknown.

Study findings and constraints: Around 4.7% of naive CD4 clonotypes were shared across a handful of donors. The rarefaction results pointed to incomplete sorted-subset sequencing despite large depth.

It was CD45RO-negative cells, positively selected for CCR7, that made up naive CD8 cells, with terminally differentiated effector memory CD45RA+ cells excluded. Adults of Caucasian background living in Nashville, Tennessee made up all donors. With 1 base removed from V and 2 bases from J, the gap between germline ends came to 10 bases. Germline CDR1 reads SGHDN; CDR2 reads FVKESK. The CDR3 runs to 15 residues. Sequenced sample: naive CD8+ T cells sorted from blood. The genes are TRBV14 and TRBJ2-3, with D tentatively TRBD2 (6 bases). The receptor was derived from a man younger than 35 in good health. CDR3 DNA: TGTGCCAGCAGCCAAGGGCAGGACTACACAGATACGCAGTATTTT. Translated: CASSQGQDYTDTQYF.